The 10 T cell receptor beta chains below come from one sample, sequenced in a study of long-term antiretroviral therapy in people with HIV. The authors ran the immunoSEQ assay, v3.0, at survey level. TCRdb's copy holds only in-frame clones and misses some; the assay was immunoSEQ multiplex PCR. There are under 20,000 clones in the sample; 75% to 85% occur only once, and roughly 4.7% lies in the top ten. Sequenced material: unsorted PBMCs, taken 0.1 years before starting antiretroviral therapy. The receptors come from a man younger than 30 with HIV.

The chain couples TRBV10-3 to TRBJ2-7, with 7 bases lining up with TRBD1. V trimming: 3 bases; J trimming: 5 bases; junction bases outside the gene matches: 4. Germline CDR1 ENHRY, CDR2 SYGVKD. This CDR3 spans 13 amino acids. The CDR3 DNA is TGTGCCATCAGTGAAGACAGGGCCCACGAGCAGTACTTC. The encoded protein is CAISEDRAHEQYF.

The gene calls are TRBV7-8 and TRBJ1-5; D is ambiguous. V was shortened by 1 base and J by 13 bases, with 11 bases between the two germline ends. Germline values: CDR1 SGHVS, CDR2 FQNEAQ. The CDR3 contains 12 residues. DNA of the CDR3: TGTGCCAGCAGCTTAGGAGACCCTACGCAGCATTTT. Encoded protein: CASSLGDPTQHF.

The chain combines TRBV7-7 with TRBJ2-1; 10 bases align to TRBD2. V trimming: 2 bases; J trimming: 6 bases; junction bases outside the gene matches: 7. The CDR3 loop spans 16 amino acids. The germline V gene encodes CDR1 SSHAT and CDR2 FNYEAQ (reference sequence). CDR3 in DNA: TGTGCCAGCAGCTTAAAAGTGGCTAGCGGGAGCAATGAGCAGTTCTTC. Residues: CASSLKVASGSNEQFF.

Judged by abundance, this clone is medium-sized (0.01 to 0.1%). The genes are TRBV2 and TRBJ2-7; 8 bases agree with TRBD1. The CDR3 has 16 amino acids. The V gene's germline CDR1 is SNHLY and CDR2 FYNNEI. V shed 5 bases, J shed 0 bases, and the junction held 9 bases outside the gene matches. The DNA of the CDR3 is TGTGCCAGCAGTCCAGGACAGGGTCCCAGCTCCTACGAGCAGTACTTC. It translates to CASSPGQGPSSYEQYF.

The chain joins TRBV28 to TRBJ1-1, with TRBD1 matching over 10 bases. Trimming at V came to 4 bases and at J to 0 bases, leaving 8 bases not matched to a gene. Per germline, CDR1 MDHEN and CDR2 SYDVKM. This CDR3 is built from 17 residues. The CDR3 is CASSSPTGGLMNTEAFF. CDR3 bases: TGTGCCAGCAGTTCCCCGACAGGGGGCTTAATGAACACTGAAGCTTTCTTT. Drawing the rest from reference TRBV28 and TRBJ1-1, the complete variable domain is DVKVTQSSRYLVKRTGEKVFLECVQDMDHENMFWYRQDPGLGLRLIYFSYDVKMKEKGDIPEGYSVSREKKERFSLILESASTNQTSMYLCASSSPTGGLMNTEAFFGQGTRLTVV.

This chain joins TRBV25-1 and TRBJ2-7; 10 bases match TRBD2. Losses at the gene ends were 3 bases for V and 3 bases for J; bases not matched to a gene: 8. CDR3 length: 16 residues. Per germline, CDR1 MGHDK and CDR2 SYGVNS. The CDR3 sequence: CASSDPAAGGHYEQYF. CDR3 bases: TGTGCCAGCAGTGATCCCGCAGCGGGAGGGCACTACGAGCAGTACTTC.

This clone came up once. The V call is TRBV10-3, the J call TRBJ2-5; D is unresolved. V was shortened by 5 bases and J by 2 bases, with 12 bases between the two germline ends. The V gene's germline CDR1 is ENHRY and CDR2 SYGVKD. This CDR3 region has 14 residues. Here the CDR3 reads CAISHSAGQETQYF. The CDR3 bases are TGTGCCATCAGTCATTCGGCCGGGCAAGAGACCCAGTACTTC.

J is TRBJ1-1 and V is TRBV28; TRBD1 aligns across 7 bases. This CDR3 region has 16 residues. Germline lookup yields CDR1 MDHEN and CDR2 SYDVKM. The ends lost 5 bases at V and 0 bases at J; junction bases unmatched: 9. This chain's CDR3 is CASSLDRDLLNTEAFF. The CDR3, as DNA: TGTGCCAGCAGTCTCGACAGGGACCTGTTGAACACTGAAGCTTTCTTT. Complete variable domain (other parts from reference TRBV28 and TRBJ1-1): DVKVTQSSRYLVKRTGEKVFLECVQDMDHENMFWYRQDPGLGLRLIYFSYDVKMKEKGDIPEGYSVSREKKERFSLILESASTNQTSMYLCASSLDRDLLNTEAFFGQGTRLTVV.

This sequence joins TRBV30 and TRBJ1-3, with no clear D. CDR1 and CDR2 (germline): GTSNPN, SVGIG (reference sequence). The V end lost 2 bases, the J end lost 0 bases, and 5 bases lay between the germline ends. CDR3 length: 13 residues. Here the CDR3 reads CAWSHRSGNTIYF. The CDR3 nucleotides read TGTGCCTGGAGTCACCGCTCTGGAAACACCATATATTTT.

Note on this clone: This sample also contains other DNA sequences that code for the same CDR3. This chain uses TRBV6-5 with TRBJ1-4; perhaps TRBD1 as D (5 bases). This CDR3 contains 16 residues. Trimming took 3 bases from V and 1 from J, leaving 12 bases between them. Germline V gene data show CDR1 as MNHEY and CDR2 as SVGAGI. The CDR3 spells CASSYQGGITNEKLFF. The CDR3 coding sequence is TGTGCCAGCAGTTATCAGGGTGGTATAACTAATGAAAAACTGTTTTTT.